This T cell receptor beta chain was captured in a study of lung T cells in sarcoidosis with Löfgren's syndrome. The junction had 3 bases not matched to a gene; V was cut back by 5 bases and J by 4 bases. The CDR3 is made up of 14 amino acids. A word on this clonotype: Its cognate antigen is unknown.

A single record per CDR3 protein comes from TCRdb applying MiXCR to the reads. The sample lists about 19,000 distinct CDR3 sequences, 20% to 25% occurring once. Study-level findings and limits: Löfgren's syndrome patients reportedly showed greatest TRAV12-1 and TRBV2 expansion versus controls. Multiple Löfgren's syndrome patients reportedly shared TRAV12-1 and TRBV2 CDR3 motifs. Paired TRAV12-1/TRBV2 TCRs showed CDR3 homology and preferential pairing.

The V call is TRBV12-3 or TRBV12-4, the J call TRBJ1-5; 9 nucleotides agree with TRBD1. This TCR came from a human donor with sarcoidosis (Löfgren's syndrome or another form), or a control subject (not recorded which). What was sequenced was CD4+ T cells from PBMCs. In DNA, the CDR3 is TGTGCCAGCAGTGCACAGGGGGCGAATCAGCCCCAGCATTTT. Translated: CASSAQGANQPQHF.